The 27 T cell receptor beta chains presented below share a single source sample, sequenced in a study of blood T cell repertoires in COVID-19. Repertoires were generated with immunoSEQ multiplex PCR, while TCRdb's copy carries only in-frame clones and drops some. Of 140,000 or so clones listed, approximately 85% are singletons. Sequenced material: peripheral blood. The receptor set was obtained from a man aged 50-59 years with acute or convalescent COVID-19.

The gene calls are TRBV6-5 and TRBJ1-5, with 7 bases aligning to TRBD1. CDR1 and CDR2 from the germline V gene are MNHEY and SVGAGI. The CDR3 is made up of 15 amino acids. Unmatched junction bases numbered 5, after V lost 6 bases and J lost 0 bases. This CDR3 reads CASSPGGYSNQPQHF. CDR3 in DNA: TGTGCCAGCAGCCCAGGGGGGTATAGCAATCAGCCCCAGCATTTT.

This clone was seen just once. The chain employs TRBV5-1 and TRBJ2-7; weak D call: TRBD2 (6 bases). The CDR3 runs 14 residues. CDR1 and CDR2 (germline): SGHRS, YFSETQ. Trimming pared 0 bases from V and 0 bases from J, leaving 7 bases between. The CDR3, as DNA: TGCGCCAGCAGCTTGGGCGGGAACTCCTACGAGCAGTACTTC. Amino acid sequence: CASSLGGNSYEQYF.

The chain combines TRBV9 with TRBJ2-1; no clear D gene. The CDR3 consists of 14 residues. Germline V gene data show CDR1 as SGDLS and CDR2 as YYNGEE. The V and J ends lost 1 base and 7 bases respectively, with 12 bases between them. CDR3 DNA: TGTGCCAGCAGCGTATTGGAGTCCTCAAATGAGCAGTTCTTC. Amino acid sequence: CASSVLESSNEQFF.

Comment on this clone: Distinct nucleotide sequences in the sample also encode this CDR3. J is TRBJ1-3 and V is TRBV3-1 (or the pseudogene TRBV3-2), with 7 bases fitting TRBD1. From germline, CDR1 is LGHDT and CDR2 YNNKEL (reference sequence). The CDR3 length is 13 residues. Unmatched junction bases numbered 0, after V lost 3 bases and J lost 4 bases. DNA of the CDR3: TGTGCCAGCAGCCAGGGACAGGGAAACACCATATATTTT. The encoded protein is CASSQGQGNTIYF.

This clone was seen a few times. This sequence joins TRBV7-9 and TRBJ1-3; TRBD1 aligns across 9 bases. Germline values: CDR1 SEHNR, CDR2 FQNEAQ (reference sequence). CDR3 length: 15 residues. V lost 5 bases and J lost 1; bases outside the gene matches: 3. CDR3 nucleotide sequence: TGTGCCAGCAGCCAGGGACAGGGATCTGGAAACACCATATATTTT. It specifies CASSQGQGSGNTIYF.

The chain recombines TRBV5-1 with TRBJ1-1; D gene ambiguous. The V gene's germline CDR1 is SGHRS and CDR2 YFSETQ. The CDR3 loop spans 15 amino acids. The V end was cut by 4 bases, the J end by 1 base, with 14 bases between. This chain's CDR3 is CASSTQTLTNTEAFF. CDR3 DNA sequence: TGCGCCAGCAGCACCCAGACATTAACGAACACTGAAGCTTTCTTT.

This chain links TRBV29-1 with TRBJ2-1, with D possibly being TRBD2 (6 bases). Germline-derived CDR1 and CDR2 are SQVTM and ANQGSEA. Deletions cut 5 bases from V and 8 bases from J, with 13 bases between. This CDR3 comprises 12 residues. Written as DNA, the CDR3 is TGCAGCGTTAGCCAGGGAGGCTATGAGCAGTTCTTC. This encodes CSVSQGGYEQFF.

In nucleotides, the CDR3 is TGTGCCAGCTCACCACCGATAGAGAAAAACATTCAGTACTTC. As protein: CASSPPIEKNIQYF. The chain is built from TRBV18 and TRBJ2-4; D is ambiguous. CDR3 length equals 14 residues. Germline CDR1 and CDR2: KGHSH and LQKENI. V was clipped by 0 bases and J by 4 bases, with 7 bases between them.

V usage is TRBV5-4 and J usage is TRBJ1-1; TRBD1 is a possible D gene (6 bases). V was cut by 2 bases and J by 3 bases, with 8 bases left in between. CDR3 length: 13 residues. Germline V gene sequence: CDR1 SGHNT, CDR2 YYREEE (reference sequence). The CDR3 DNA reads as TGTGCCAGCAGCTTACAGGGACACACTGAAGCTTTCTTT. Translated: CASSLQGHTEAFF. The variable domain in full, completed from reference TRBV5-4 and TRBJ1-1, reads ETGVTQSPTHLIKTRGQQVTLRCSSQSGHNTVSWYQQALGQGPQFIFQYYREEENGRGNFPPRFSGLQFPNYSSELNVNALELDDSALYLCASSLQGHTEAFFGQGTRLTVV.

The table lists this clone with a few counts. The rearrangement uses TRBV7-2 and TRBJ1-1; maybe TRBD1 (5 bases). The germline CDR1 and CDR2 sequences are SGHTA and FQGNSA. V was clipped by 5 bases and J by 1 base, with 11 bases between them. CDR3 length: 14 residues. The CDR3 loop is CASSPLGGNTEAFF. CDR3 DNA: TGTGCCAGCAGCCCCCTGGGGGGGAACACTGAAGCTTTCTTT. Using reference TRBV7-2 and TRBJ1-1 for the parts outside the CDR3, the full variable domain is GAGVSQSPSNKVTEKGKDVELRCDPISGHTALYWYRQSLGQGLEFLIYFQGNSAPDKSGLPSDRFSAERTGGSVSTLTIQRTQQEDSAVYLCASSPLGGNTEAFFGQGTRLTVV.

The V and J genes are TRBV30 and TRBJ1-4, with 9 bases that match TRBD1. The length of the CDR3 is 12 residues. Per germline, CDR1 GTSNPN and CDR2 SVGIG (reference sequence). Trimming removed 5 bases from V and 7 bases from J; junction bases left unmatched: 2. CDR3 nucleotides: TGTGCCTGGGGGACAGGGCGTGAAAAACTGTTTTTT. This translates into CAWGTGREKLFF.

A few counts support this clone. The CDR3 DNA reads as TGTGCCACCAGCAGAGCGGGGGGAGGCAATCAGCCCCAGCATTTT. Translation gives CATSRAGGGNQPQHF. The chain combines TRBV15 with TRBJ1-5; D is possibly TRBD1 (5 bases). CDR1 and CDR2 from the germline V gene are LNHNV and YYDKDF (reference sequence). The CDR3 totals 15 residues. Trimming left V 1 base short and J 2 bases short, with 9 bases between.

A few counts support this clone. The chain links TRBV6-1 to TRBJ1-1, with D unclear. This CDR3 region has 17 residues. The germline CDR1 and CDR2 sequences are MNHNS and SASEGT. V dropped 3 bases and J dropped 0 bases, with 17 bases sitting between them. This CDR3 is CASSDFPFVAVNTEAFF. The CDR3, as DNA: TGTGCCAGCAGTGATTTCCCGTTCGTGGCTGTGAACACTGAAGCTTTCTTT.

The J gene is TRBJ1-1, the V gene TRBV7-9; no clear D. The CDR3 extends over 16 amino acids. V was pared by 1 base and J by 1 base, with 13 bases between. In germline, CDR1 is SEHNR, CDR2 FQNEAQ (reference sequence). CDR3 sequence (DNA): TGTGCCAGCAGCTTAGATGCGGGGAGCGCGAACACTGAAGCTTTCTTT. Its protein is CASSLDAGSANTEAFF.

This clone was picked up one time. The J gene is TRBJ1-1, the V gene TRBV5-1; TRBD1 aligns across 7 bases. The CDR3 consists of 14 residues. Germline CDR1 reads SGHRS; CDR2 reads YFSETQ. After removal of 5 bases from V and 4 bases from J, the junction contained 8 bases not matched to a gene. Written as DNA, the CDR3 is TGCGCCAGCAGTTTAGGGGGCGAGAGCACTGAAGCTTTCTTT. Encoded protein: CASSLGGESTEAFF.

Comments on this clone: Other DNA sequences in the sample encode the same CDR3. The rearrangement uses TRBV7-9 and TRBJ2-7; 8 bases align to TRBD1. Germline V gene sequence: CDR1 SEHNR, CDR2 FQNEAQ (reference sequence). The CDR3 sequence is 13 residues long. Unmatched junction bases numbered 3, after V lost 5 bases and J lost 3 bases. CDR3 sequence reads: CASSLDRVYEQYF. The CDR3 DNA reads as TGTGCCAGCAGCCTGGACAGGGTCTACGAGCAGTACTTC.

V and J are TRBV6-5 and TRBJ2-5; a weak D match, TRBD2 (7 bases). Looked up from germline, CDR1 is MNHEY and CDR2 is SVGAGI. CDR3 length: 15 residues. V was pared by 0 bases and J by 5 bases, with 13 bases between. The CDR3 loop is CASSYSGRGGETQYF. In nucleotides, the CDR3 is TGTGCCAGCAGTTACTCGGGCAGGGGAGGGGAGACCCAGTACTTC.

The rearrangement uses TRBV10-1 and TRBJ2-7; tentatively, D is TRBD2 (6 bases). Germline CDR1 reads WNHNN; CDR2 reads SYGVQD (reference sequence). The CDR3 runs to 14 residues. With 2 bases removed from V and 3 bases from J, the gap between germline ends came to 11 bases. CDR3 sequence reads: CASSEGLLSYEQYF. The CDR3 coding sequence is TGCGCCAGCAGTGAGGGACTACTGAGCTACGAGCAGTACTTC.

This chain joins TRBV4-1 and TRBJ1-3; 12 bases agree with TRBD1. Trimming took 4 bases from V and 0 from J; bases not matched to a gene: 10. There are 19 residues in the CDR3. Per the germline V gene, CDR1 is MGHRA and CDR2 is YSYEKL. This CDR3 is CASSRGQGAYLDSGNTIYF. As DNA, the CDR3 is TGCGCCAGCAGCCGGGGACAGGGGGCCTACCTGGACTCTGGAAACACCATATATTTT.

The V call is TRBV12-5, the J call TRBJ1-4, with TRBD1 matching over 8 bases. Germline CDR1 is LGHNT and CDR2 is FRNRAP. Trimming took 1 base from V and 8 from J; bases not matched to a gene: 6. The CDR3 has 15 residues. The CDR3 sequence: CASGLDEDRVEKLFF. DNA of the CDR3: TGTGCTAGTGGTTTGGATGAGGACAGGGTAGAAAAACTGTTTTTT.

CDR3 nucleotide sequence: TGTGCCAGCAGCTTACAGGGAATTAGCACAGATACGCAGTATTTT. This sequence encodes CASSLQGISTDTQYF. The chain employs TRBV9 and TRBJ2-3, with D possibly matching TRBD1 (6 bases). V was cut by 4 bases and J by 0 bases, with 12 bases left in between. From germline, CDR1 is SGDLS and CDR2 YYNGEE. This CDR3 has 15 residues. Variable domain in full (rest from reference TRBV9 and TRBJ2-3): DSGVTQTPKHLITATGQRVTLRCSPRSGDLSVYWYQQSLDQGLQFLIQYYNGEERAKGNILERFSAQQFPDLHSELNLSSLELGDSALYFCASSLQGISTDTQYFGPGTRLTVL.

This clone was seen only once. The chain employs TRBV7-2 and TRBJ2-1; 9 bases match TRBD2. Germline V gene sequence: CDR1 SGHTA, CDR2 FQGNSA. The CDR3 spans 16 residues. Trimming at V came to 0 bases and at J to 3 bases, leaving 3 bases not matched to a gene. CDR3 sequence (DNA): TGTGCCAGCAGCTTAGCTAGCGGGAGCCTCTACAATGAGCAGTTCTTC. It is translated as CASSLASGSLYNEQFF.

The rearrangement links TRBV5-4 to TRBJ2-1; TRBD1 matches 9 bases. The CDR3 is made up of 15 amino acids. The junction had 9 bases not matched to a gene; V was cut back by 3 bases and J by 8 bases. From germline, CDR1 is SGHNT and CDR2 YYREEE (reference sequence). The CDR3 DNA reads TGTGCCAGCAGCTCTGCCGGGACAGGGTTTTATGAGCAGTTCTTC. Translated, it gives CASSSAGTGFYEQFF. The full variable domain, rest sourced from reference TRBV5-4 and TRBJ2-1, is ETGVTQSPTHLIKTRGQQVTLRCSSQSGHNTVSWYQQALGQGPQFIFQYYREEENGRGNFPPRFSGLQFPNYSSELNVNALELDDSALYLCASSSAGTGFYEQFFGPGTRLTVL.

The rearrangement uses TRBV7-3 and TRBJ2-2; TRBD1 might be the D (5 bases). V was trimmed by 5 bases and J by 6 bases, leaving 19 bases between them. This CDR3 has 16 amino acids. Germline loops: CDR1 SGHTA, CDR2 FQGTGA. The CDR3 nucleotides are TGTGCCAGCAGCCCCCCGGACAAGTACAGGTCCGGGGAGCTGTTTTTT. This gives the protein CASSPPDKYRSGELFF.

This clone has a single count. The rearrangement joins TRBV15 to TRBJ2-2; tentative D call: TRBD1 (5 bases). Trimming pared 2 bases from V and 5 bases from J, leaving 6 bases between. Germline CDR1 reads LNHNV; CDR2 reads YYDKDF (reference sequence). The CDR3 spans 13 residues. In DNA, the CDR3 is TGTGCCACCAGCAGAAAGGGGACCGGGGAGCTGTTTTTT. This encodes CATSRKGTGELFF.

The rearrangement uses TRBV30 and TRBJ1-1, with 8 bases aligning to TRBD1. V shed 1 base, J shed 8 bases, and the junction held 6 bases outside the gene matches. The germline CDR1 and CDR2 sequences are GTSNPN and SVGIG (reference sequence). CDR3 size: 13 residues. The DNA of the CDR3 is TGTGCCTGGAGTGCACGGCGACAGGGGGAAGCTTTCTTT. Its translation: CAWSARRQGEAFF.

Only one count was recorded for this clone. This chain uses TRBV19 with TRBJ1-1, with D possibly TRBD1 on 5 matching bases. Trimming removed 2 bases at V and 2 bases at J, with 9 bases between. Germline V gives CDR1 LNHDA, CDR2 SQIVND (reference sequence). The CDR3 is made up of 14 amino acids. The CDR3 reads CASSIPGPNTEAFF. The CDR3 DNA follows: TGTGCCAGTAGTATACCAGGGCCAAACACTGAAGCTTTCTTT.